Following are 31 T cell receptor beta chains from one sample sequenced in a study of T cell repertoires in cytomegalovirus infection (dated by TCRdb to between 2017 and 2020). Sequenced on an Illumina HiSeq 1500. TCRdb's own reprocessing of the public reads used fastp at Q25 and MiXCR and kept productive beta chains. Rows with one shared CDR3 protein collapse into an entry with the most common genes and DNA. The sample data list approximately 490,000 distinct CDR3 sequences, and around 11% of these were observed just once. The ten most abundant clones make up around 9.6% of the sample. Material for sequencing was PBMCs. The receptor source for this set is a human donor in good health (CMV status not recorded). Some clones in this sample may be carry-over from other donors' samples.

On this clonotype: This may come from a read error, since a much larger clone is one base off. The chain joins TRBV20-1 to TRBJ2-7; 14 nucleotides align to TRBD2. This CDR3 region has 16 residues. CDR1 is DFQATT and CDR2 is SNEGSKA in the germline V gene (reference sequence). The ends lost 4 bases at V and 2 bases at J; junction bases unmatched: 7. CDR3 protein: CSATRPGLAGAYEQYF. The DNA of the CDR3 is TGCAGTGCTACTCGTCCGGGACTAGCGGGAGCCTACGAGCAGTACTTC.

This clonotype occurred many times. The rearrangement uses TRBV7-2 and TRBJ1-2; the D gene is possibly TRBD1 (5 bases). This CDR3 has 14 amino acids. CDR1 SGHTA and CDR2 FQGNSA come from the germline V gene. V lost 3 bases and J lost 4, with 12 bases in between. CDR3 DNA sequence: TGTGCCAGCAGCTTGCTGGGACCCATCTATGGCTACACCTTC. It translates to CASSLLGPIYGYTF.

This chain uses TRBV5-4 with TRBJ1-2; D remains unclear. The CDR3 spans 14 residues. The V gene's germline CDR1 is SGHNT and CDR2 YYREEE (reference sequence). Between the trimmed V and J ends, which lost 0 bases and 4 bases, there was a span of 10 bases. CDR3 residues: CASSLAGLGYGYTF. CDR3 in DNA: TGTGCCAGCAGCTTGGCAGGCCTGGGCTATGGCTACACCTTC.

Many counts were recorded for this clonotype. This rearrangement joins TRBV5-1 to TRBJ2-1; D unresolved. CDR1 SGHRS and CDR2 YFSETQ come from the germline V gene. The CDR3 runs to 14 residues. The V gene lost 0 bases and the J gene lost 5 bases, with 9 bases spanning the gap. Written as DNA, the CDR3 is TGCGCCAGCAGCTTGGCCGCGGTAGACAATGAGCAGTTCTTC. Its protein is CASSLAAVDNEQFF.

This clonotype came up many times. The chain carries TRBV29-1 and TRBJ1-2; D unclear. The V and J ends lost 5 bases and 6 bases respectively, with 13 bases between them. The germline V gene has CDR1 SQVTM and CDR2 ANQGSEA. The CDR3 covers 12 residues. The CDR3 is CSVPVRADGYTF. Written as DNA, the CDR3 is TGCAGCGTTCCTGTAAGGGCGGATGGCTACACCTTC.

This clonotype was found many times. This chain links TRBV2 with TRBJ2-2; 12 nucleotides agree with TRBD2. The CDR3 spans 17 residues. Germline values: CDR1 SNHLY, CDR2 FYNNEI. V shed 6 bases, J shed 4 bases, and the junction held 9 bases outside the gene matches. The CDR3 coding sequence is TGTGCCAGCAGAGACCCTAGCGGGGGGGCCGTCACCGGGGAGCTGTTTTTT. It translates to CASRDPSGGAVTGELFF. Full variable domain (rest looked up from reference TRBV2 and TRBJ2-2): EPEVTQTPSHQVTQMGQEVILRCVPISNHLYFYWYRQILGQKVEFLVSFYNNEISEKSEIFDDQFSVERPDGSNFTLKIRSTKLEDSAMYFCASRDPSGGAVTGELFFGEGSRLTVL.

J is TRBJ2-1 and V is TRBV6-5; D unclear. Germline-derived CDR1 and CDR2 are MNHEY and SVGAGI. Trimming cost V 0 bases and J 7 bases, with 10 bases left between them. The CDR3 is 14 residues long. CDR3 in amino acids: CASSYSHGTNEQFF. The CDR3 DNA sequence: TGTGCCAGCAGTTACTCGCACGGCACTAATGAGCAGTTCTTC.

CDR3 coding DNA: TGTGCCAGTAGTATACAGGGAGGCTATAGCAATCAGCCCCAGCATTTT. Its translation: CASSIQGGYSNQPQHF. J is TRBJ1-5 and V is TRBV19; a weak D match, TRBD1 (5 bases). The CDR3 spans 16 residues. Trimming pared 2 bases from V and 0 bases from J, leaving 11 bases between. Per germline, CDR1 LNHDA and CDR2 SQIVND (reference sequence).

The V gene is TRBV28, the J gene TRBJ2-1, with D perhaps being TRBD1 or TRBD2 (5 bases each). CDR1 and CDR2 (germline): MDHEN, SYDVKM. The V end was cut by 5 bases, the J end by 1 base, with 15 bases between. This CDR3 region has 16 residues. The CDR3 here is CASSPLLGESYNEQFF. The CDR3 nucleotides read TGTGCCAGCAGTCCCCTTTTGGGGGAGTCCTACAATGAGCAGTTCTTC.

This clonotype appeared a few times. This sequence joins TRBV7-9 and TRBJ2-1; a possible D gene is TRBD2 (6 bases). CDR3 length: 12 residues. V was pared by 5 bases and J by 9 bases, with 11 bases between. The germline V gene has CDR1 SEHNR and CDR2 FQNEAQ (reference sequence). The CDR3 sequence: CASSTGTGEQFF. CDR3 sequence (DNA): TGTGCCAGCAGCACCGGGACTGGTGAGCAGTTCTTC. Combining the CDR3 with reference TRBV7-9 and TRBJ2-1 gives the whole variable domain DTGVSQNPRHKITKRGQNVTFRCDPISEHNRLYWYRQTLGQGPEFLTYFQNEAQLEKSRLLSDRFSAERPKGSFSTLEIQRTEQGDSAMYLCASSTGTGEQFFGPGTRLTVL.

The table lists this clonotype with many counts. This chain joins TRBV28 and TRBJ1-2, with TRBD1 matching 11 bases. Germline CDR1 MDHEN, CDR2 SYDVKM. This CDR3 has 14 amino acids. The J segment lost 7 bases and the V segment lost 7 bases, leaving 8 bases of the junction unmatched. The CDR3 loop reads CASKIGTGGVGYTF. CDR3 sequence (DNA): TGTGCCAGCAAGATAGGGACAGGGGGTGTTGGCTACACCTTC.

This clonotype was recorded once. Germline is not matched at one junction end, which may reflect a read error. The CDR3 here is CSARSPGRGSTDRQYF. The CDR3 region has the DNA TGCAGTGCTAGATCTCCCGGCAGGGGTAGCACAGATAGGCAGTATTTT. The rearrangement joins TRBV20-1 to TRBJ2-3; possibly TRBD1 for D (6 bases). This CDR3 has 16 residues. Germline values: CDR1 DFQATT, CDR2 SNEGSKA (reference sequence).

The chain carries TRBV6-5 and TRBJ2-3; D could derive from TRBD1 or TRBD2 (5 bases each). The V and J ends lost 6 bases and 8 bases respectively, with 12 bases between them. The CDR3 runs to 12 residues. Per the germline V gene, CDR1 is MNHEY and CDR2 is SVGAGI. The CDR3 DNA reads as TGTGCCAGCAGAGCCACTAGGGGTACGCAGTATTTT. This codes for CASRATRGTQYF.

This clonotype has just a few counts. The chain has TRBV20-1 and TRBJ1-1; D is ambiguous. The CDR3 runs 15 residues. Germline V gives CDR1 DFQATT, CDR2 SNEGSKA (reference sequence). V gave up 6 bases and J gave up 0 bases, with 17 bases separating them. The CDR3 is CSAYDPSSMNTEAFF. The CDR3 nucleotides are TGCAGTGCCTACGATCCCTCGTCGATGAACACTGAAGCTTTCTTT.

Notes on this clonotype: A clone one base away is much larger, so this may be a read error. The DNA for the CDR3 is TGCACCAGCAGTCAACGAACGTCCTGGGGCTTCCATAGCAATCAGCCCCAGCATTTT. Translating gives CTSSQRTSWGFHSNQPQHF. V and J are TRBV23-1 and TRBJ1-5; possibly TRBD1 for D (5 bases). TRBV23-1 is designated an ORF whose function remains uncertain. CDR3 length: 19 residues.

Ten or more counts support this clonotype. CDR3 loop: CASSTGGTSYEQYF. As DNA, the CDR3 is TGCGCCAGCAGTACGGGAGGAACCTCCTACGAGCAGTACTTC. V usage is TRBV5-1 and J usage is TRBJ2-7; 7 bases map to TRBD2. This CDR3 contains 14 residues. The germline V gene has CDR1 SGHRS and CDR2 YFSETQ. V lost 5 bases, J lost 0 bases, and 5 bases stayed unmatched.

This clonotype was recorded at least ten times. This chain links TRBV4-2 with TRBJ1-6; 9 bases are shared with TRBD1. V gave up 5 bases and J gave up 7 bases; unmatched junction bases: 6. Germline assignment: CDR1 LGHNA and CDR2 YNFKEQ. The CDR3 totals 15 residues. The DNA for the CDR3 is TGTGCCAGCAGCATGGGACAGGGCATGAATTCACCCCTCCACTTT. Translation: CASSMGQGMNSPLHF.

The DNA for the CDR3 is TGTGCCAGCAGCTCCCCCAACCCGGGACTAGCCAAAGTCTACAATGAGCAGTTCTTC. Amino acids: CASSSPNPGLAKVYNEQFF. The rearrangement links TRBV28 to TRBJ2-1; 9 nucleotides line up with TRBD2. CDR3 length: 19 amino acids. Germline CDR1 reads MDHEN; CDR2 reads SYDVKM. The V segment lost 6 bases and the J segment 3 bases; nucleotides outside the gene matches: 18.

This clonotype occurred many times. V and J are TRBV19 and TRBJ1-6; no definite D call. The V end lost 6 bases, the J end lost 0 bases, and 12 bases lay between the germline ends. The V gene's germline CDR1 is LNHDA and CDR2 SQIVND (reference sequence). The CDR3 is 16 residues long. The CDR3 region is CASSVSASSYNSPLHF. In nucleotides, the CDR3 is TGTGCCAGTAGCGTTTCGGCGAGCTCCTATAATTCACCCCTCCACTTT.

This clonotype was recorded at least ten times. The chain links TRBV19 to TRBJ1-5; D ambiguous. Per germline, CDR1 LNHDA and CDR2 SQIVND (reference sequence). The CDR3 totals 15 residues. Trimming left V 6 bases short and J 4 bases short, with 16 bases between. The CDR3 coding sequence is TGTGCCAGTAGAGGGAAAGTGGACGGAAATCAGCCCCAGCATTTT. Translation gives CASRGKVDGNQPQHF. Combining the CDR3 with reference TRBV19 and TRBJ1-5 gives the whole variable domain DGGITQSPKYLFRKEGQNVTLSCEQNLNHDAMYWYRQDPGQGLRLIYYSQIVNDFQKGDIAEGYSVSREKKESFPLTVTSAQKNPTAFYLCASRGKVDGNQPQHFGDGTRLSIL.

This clonotype was counted at least ten times. The genes are TRBV28 and TRBJ2-7; D is unresolved. Per germline, CDR1 MDHEN and CDR2 SYDVKM. V was cut by 3 bases and J by 7 bases, with 19 bases left in between. The CDR3 length is 15 residues. The CDR3 protein is CASSFTRGNRGEQYF. CDR3 DNA sequence: TGTGCCAGCAGTTTTACGCGTGGGAATCGTGGTGAGCAGTACTTC.

In its sample, this clonotype was seen many times. The rearrangement links TRBV7-3 to TRBJ2-5, with D maybe TRBD1 (6 bases). The CDR3 has 14 residues. Germline-derived CDR1 and CDR2 are SGHTA and FQGTGA. The ends were cut back, 5 bases at V and 4 bases at J, with 14 bases in the middle. CDR3 nucleotides: TGTGCCAGCAGCCCCCGCCGGGACACAGAGACCCAGTACTTC. Protein product: CASSPRRDTETQYF. Drawing the rest from reference TRBV7-3 and TRBJ2-5, the complete variable domain is GAGVSQTPSNKVTEKGKYVELRCDPISGHTALYWYRQSLGQGPEFLIYFQGTGAADDSGLPNDRFFAVRPEGSVSTLKIQRTERGDSAVYLCASSPRRDTETQYFGPGTRLLVL.

This clonotype was seen many times. This chain's CDR3 is CSARRGLNTEAFF. The CDR3 region has the DNA TGCAGTGCTAGACGGGGCTTGAACACTGAAGCTTTCTTT. This sequence joins TRBV20-1 and TRBJ1-1, with D tentatively TRBD1 (5 bases). The germline CDR1 and CDR2 sequences are DFQATT and SNEGSKA (reference sequence). Trimming pared 2 bases from V and 0 bases from J, leaving 7 bases between. CDR3 length equals 13 residues.

This clonotype was recorded once. This chain uses TRBV6-5 with TRBJ2-3; a possible D gene is TRBD2 (5 bases). Per germline, CDR1 MNHEY and CDR2 SVGAGI. The CDR3 totals 14 residues. Trimming stripped 5 bases from V and 4 bases from J, with 13 bases between. The CDR3 here is CASSDTRSSDTQYF. CDR3 DNA: TGTGCCAGCAGTGACACTAGATCTTCAGATACGCAGTATTTT.

This clonotype showed up many times. The rearrangement uses TRBV7-2 and TRBJ2-1; D uncertain. The CDR3 has 14 residues. Trimming pared 1 base from V and 6 bases from J, leaving 10 bases between. Germline CDR1 reads SGHTA; CDR2 reads FQGNSA. The chain's CDR3 is CASSLGSQRNEQFF. Here the CDR3 DNA reads TGTGCCAGCAGCTTAGGTTCGCAGCGCAATGAGCAGTTCTTC.

The rearrangement joins TRBV18 to TRBJ1-2; TRBD1 might be the D (6 bases). Germline V lookup: CDR1 KGHSH, CDR2 LQKENI. V was pared by 3 bases and J by 3 bases, with 11 bases between. The CDR3 extends over 14 amino acids. The CDR3 loop reads CASSPAGGDYGYTF. CDR3 nucleotides: TGTGCCAGCTCACCGGCCGGGGGCGACTATGGCTACACCTTC.

This clonotype came up many times. The V and J genes are TRBV2 and TRBJ1-1, with a tentative D call TRBD1 (5 bases). V was cut by 0 bases and J by 5 bases, with 10 bases left in between. Germline lookup yields CDR1 SNHLY and CDR2 FYNNEI. The CDR3 loop spans 14 amino acids. CDR3 DNA: TGTGCCAGCAGTGAAGCCGGGGCCCCTACTGAAGCTTTCTTT. Its translation: CASSEAGAPTEAFF.

The V call is TRBV9, the J call TRBJ1-1; 9 bases are shared with TRBD1. Germline loops: CDR1 SGDLS, CDR2 YYNGEE. Losses at the gene ends were 3 bases for V and 6 bases for J; bases not matched to a gene: 6. The CDR3 is 14 residues long. For the CDR3, the DNA is TGTGCCAGCAGCGCGCCGGGACAGGGCGCTGAAGCTTTCTTT. It specifies CASSAPGQGAEAFF.

At least ten counts were recorded for this clonotype. V gene TRBV7-8 combines with J gene TRBJ2-3; 8 positions match TRBD1. V shed 3 bases and J 3 bases; nucleotides not matched to a gene: 8. Germline lookup yields CDR1 SGHVS and CDR2 FQNEAQ. This CDR3 is 16 amino acids long. The DNA for the CDR3 is TGTGCCAGCAGCTTTCAGGGGGCGGTAGGGACAGATACGCAGTATTTT. Translation: CASSFQGAVGTDTQYF.

This clonotype was seen at least ten times. CDR3 nucleotide sequence: TGTGCCAGCAGCGTTTGGGGGGAGACCCAGTACTTC. It is translated as CASSVWGETQYF. The rearrangement links TRBV27 to TRBJ2-5; D might be TRBD1 or TRBD2, each matching 5 bases. V was clipped by 6 bases and J by 5 bases, with 10 bases between them. This CDR3 comprises 12 residues. Germline assignment: CDR1 MNHEY and CDR2 SMNVEV (reference sequence).

This clonotype occurred many times. This chain links TRBV19 with TRBJ2-5; D is uncertain. The CDR3 spans 13 residues. CDR1 is LNHDA, CDR2 SQIVND, per germline (reference sequence). Trimming stripped 5 bases from V and 1 base from J, with 8 bases between. The CDR3 here is CASSDVVQETQYF. The CDR3 DNA sequence: TGTGCCAGTAGTGATGTAGTCCAAGAGACCCAGTACTTC.